This T cell receptor (beta chain) was sequenced in a study of blood T cell repertoires in COVID-19. Study overall: Samples representing acute and convalescent COVID-19 were sourced from the United States, Italy and Spain. PBMCs, B-cell-depleted T cells, or T cells provided the cDNA or gDNA that made up the material.

With 1 base removed from V and 6 bases from J, the gap between germline ends came to 7 bases. Germline-derived CDR1 and CDR2 are SGHRS and YFSETQ. There are 13 residues in the CDR3. Per the original data handling: Amplifying reference gene primers gave estimates of nucleated cell counts. Data came from immunoSEQ multiplex PCR; TCRdb stores just in-frame clones and leaves some out. V and J calls and clone size are copied from that table; D and trimming were computed from the DNA. The data hold 150,000 to 200,000 clones, with over 75% observed a single time. This chain links TRBV5-1 with TRBJ1-4; D perhaps matches TRBD1 (5 bases). The sequenced sample consisted of peripheral blood. This TCR was sampled from a man aged 70 or older who had recovered from COVID-19. CDR3 residues: CASSLSGYEKLFF. The CDR3 bases are TGCGCCAGCAGCTTGTCAGGGTATGAAAAACTGTTTTTT.